The present T cell receptor beta chain was sequenced within a study of type 1 and type 2 diabetes patients. Study-level information: Magnetic bead positive selection isolated CD4+ or CD8+ T cells from PBMCs. Findings of the study overall: Type 2 diabetes and control V and J usage correlated highly, 0.8 to 0.97.

All diabetic donors were classified as either type 1 or type 2 diabetes. Other autoimmune diseases and infections within the past four weeks excluded donors. On this clonotype itself: Its matching antigen is unknown.

This CDR3 contains 11 residues. The germline CDR1 and CDR2 sequences are DFQATT and SNEGSKA (reference sequence). Trimming removed 6 bases from V and 8 bases from J, with 13 bases in between. Amplification started from genomic DNA. A primer set of 30 forward and 13 reverse primers amplified the CDR3. MiXCR, applied by TCRdb to the multiplex PCR reads, yields one record per CDR3 protein. The sample lists about 270,000 distinct CDR3 sequences, 47% occurring once. This chain connects TRBV20-1 to TRBJ1-2; no firm D call. Sequences were obtained from peripheral blood mononuclear cells (PBMCs). The receptor comes from a man between 18 and 35 years old with type 2 diabetes. The CDR3 spells CSASRSRGYTF. The CDR3 bases are TGCAGTGCCAGCCGCTCACGAGGCTACACCTTC.